Sequencing of this T cell receptor beta chain was carried out in a study of cytomegalovirus exposure and HLA in healthy donors. Healthy donors of bone marrow made up the group. With 60 Vbeta and 13 Jbeta primers, the PCR was carried out. Measured with immunoSEQ multiplex PCR; TCRdb has only the in-frame clones, and not every one. The sample has over 50,000 clones; the top ten hold approximately 10%. Germline V CDR1 and CDR2: ENHRY, SYGVKD. V was cut by 2 bases and J by 1 base, with 8 bases left in between. CDR3 size: 14 residues. The sequenced material came from PBMCs. This receptor was taken from a man over 45 in good health and CMV-seropositive. This rearrangement joins TRBV10-3 to TRBJ1-1; D possibly corresponds to TRBD1 (5 bases). CDR3: CAISEGTSNTEAFF. The CDR3, as DNA: TGTGCCATCAGTGAGGGGACTTCGAACACTGAAGCTTTCTTT.